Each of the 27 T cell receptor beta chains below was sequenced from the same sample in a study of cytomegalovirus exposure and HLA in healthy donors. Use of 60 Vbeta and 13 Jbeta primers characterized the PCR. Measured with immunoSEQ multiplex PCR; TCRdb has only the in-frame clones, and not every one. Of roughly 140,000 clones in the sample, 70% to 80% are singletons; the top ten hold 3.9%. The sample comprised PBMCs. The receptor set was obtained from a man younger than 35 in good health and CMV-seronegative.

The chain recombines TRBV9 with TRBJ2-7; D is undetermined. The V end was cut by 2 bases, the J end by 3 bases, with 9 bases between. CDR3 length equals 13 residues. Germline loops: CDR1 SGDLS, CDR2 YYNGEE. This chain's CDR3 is CASSVTTNYEQYF. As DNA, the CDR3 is TGTGCCAGCAGCGTCACAACAAACTACGAGCAGTACTTC.

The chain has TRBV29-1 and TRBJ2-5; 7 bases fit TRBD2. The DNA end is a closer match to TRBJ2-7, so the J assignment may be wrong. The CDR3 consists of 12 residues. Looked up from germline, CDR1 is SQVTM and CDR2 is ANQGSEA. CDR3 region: CSVEEGGNEQYF. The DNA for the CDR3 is TGCAGCGTTGAAGAGGGGGGGAACGAGCAGTACTTC.

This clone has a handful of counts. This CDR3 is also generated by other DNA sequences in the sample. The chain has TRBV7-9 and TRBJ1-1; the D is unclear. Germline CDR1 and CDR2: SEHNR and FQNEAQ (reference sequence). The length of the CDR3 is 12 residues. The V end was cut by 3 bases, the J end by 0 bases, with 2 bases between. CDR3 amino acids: CASSFLNTEAFF. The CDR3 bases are TGTGCCAGCAGCTTCTTGAACACTGAAGCTTTCTTT.

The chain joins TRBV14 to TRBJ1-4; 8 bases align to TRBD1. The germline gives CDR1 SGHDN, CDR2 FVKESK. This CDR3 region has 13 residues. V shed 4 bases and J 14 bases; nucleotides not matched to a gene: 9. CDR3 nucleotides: TGTGCCAGCAGCCGGCTGACAGGGGCGATCCTGTTTTTT. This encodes CASSRLTGAILFF.

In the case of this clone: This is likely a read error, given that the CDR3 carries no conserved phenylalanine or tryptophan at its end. The CDR3 spells CASRNRGTAQPQHL. CDR3 coding DNA: TGTGCCAGCAGAAACAGGGGGACGGCTCAGCCCCAGCATCTT. The chain employs TRBV6-1 and TRBJ1-5; 8 bases match TRBD1. With V trimmed by 6 bases and J by 6 bases, 7 bases remained unmatched. The CDR3 extends over 14 amino acids. The germline gives CDR1 MNHNS, CDR2 SASEGT.

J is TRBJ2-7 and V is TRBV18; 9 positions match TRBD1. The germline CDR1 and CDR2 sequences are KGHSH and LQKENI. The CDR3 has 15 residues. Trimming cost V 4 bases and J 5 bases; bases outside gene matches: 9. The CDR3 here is CASSRDGTGSNEQYF. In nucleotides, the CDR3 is TGTGCCAGCTCACGCGATGGGACAGGGTCGAACGAGCAGTACTTC.

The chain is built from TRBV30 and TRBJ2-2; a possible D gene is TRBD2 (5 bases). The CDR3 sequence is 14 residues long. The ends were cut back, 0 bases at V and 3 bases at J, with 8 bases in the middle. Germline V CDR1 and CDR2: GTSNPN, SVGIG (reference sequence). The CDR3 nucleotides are TGTGCCTGGAGTGTAGCCGGGGACACCGGGGAGCTGTTTTTT. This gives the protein CAWSVAGDTGELFF.

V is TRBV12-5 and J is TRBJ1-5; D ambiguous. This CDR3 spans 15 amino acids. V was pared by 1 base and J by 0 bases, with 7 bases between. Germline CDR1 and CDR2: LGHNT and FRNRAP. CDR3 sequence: CASGLGGSSNQPQHF. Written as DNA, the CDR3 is TGTGCTAGTGGTTTGGGAGGAAGTAGCAATCAGCCCCAGCATTTT.

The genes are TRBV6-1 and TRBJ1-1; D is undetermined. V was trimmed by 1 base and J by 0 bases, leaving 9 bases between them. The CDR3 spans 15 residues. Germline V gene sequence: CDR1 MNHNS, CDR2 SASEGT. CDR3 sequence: CASSEVASVNTEAFF. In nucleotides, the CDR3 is TGTGCCAGCAGTGAAGTAGCAAGCGTGAACACTGAAGCTTTCTTT.

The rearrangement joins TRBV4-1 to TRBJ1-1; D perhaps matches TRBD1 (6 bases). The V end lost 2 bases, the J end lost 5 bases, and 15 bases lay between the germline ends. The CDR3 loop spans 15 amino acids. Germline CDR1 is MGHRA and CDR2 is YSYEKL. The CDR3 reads CASSQWTARRTEAFF. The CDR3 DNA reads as TGCGCCAGCAGCCAATGGACAGCGAGAAGGACTGAAGCTTTCTTT.

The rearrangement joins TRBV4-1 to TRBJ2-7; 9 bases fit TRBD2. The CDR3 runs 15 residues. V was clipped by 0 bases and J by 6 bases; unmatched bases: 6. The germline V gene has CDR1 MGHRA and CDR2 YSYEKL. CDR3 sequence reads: CASSQEGTSSSEQYF. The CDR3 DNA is TGCGCCAGCAGCCAAGAGGGGACTAGCTCTAGCGAGCAGTACTTC.

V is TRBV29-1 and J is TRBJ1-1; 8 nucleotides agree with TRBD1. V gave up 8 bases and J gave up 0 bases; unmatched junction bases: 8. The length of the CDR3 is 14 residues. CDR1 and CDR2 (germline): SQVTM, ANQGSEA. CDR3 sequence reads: CSCRKDRVNTEAFF. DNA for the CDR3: TGCAGCTGCCGAAAGGACAGGGTGAACACTGAAGCTTTCTTT.

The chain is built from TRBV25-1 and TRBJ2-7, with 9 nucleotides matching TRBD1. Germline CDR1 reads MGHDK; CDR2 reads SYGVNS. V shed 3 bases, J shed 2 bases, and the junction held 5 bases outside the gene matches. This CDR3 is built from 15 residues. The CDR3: CASSDPGQGTYEQYF. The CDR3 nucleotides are TGTGCCAGCAGTGACCCGGGACAGGGAACCTACGAGCAGTACTTC.

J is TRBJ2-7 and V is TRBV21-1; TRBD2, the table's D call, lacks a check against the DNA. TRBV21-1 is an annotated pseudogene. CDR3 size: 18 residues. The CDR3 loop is CASSKESTSGTLHYEQYF. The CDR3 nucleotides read TGTGCCAGCAGCAAAGAGAGCACTAGCGGGACTTTACACTACGAGCAGTACTTC.

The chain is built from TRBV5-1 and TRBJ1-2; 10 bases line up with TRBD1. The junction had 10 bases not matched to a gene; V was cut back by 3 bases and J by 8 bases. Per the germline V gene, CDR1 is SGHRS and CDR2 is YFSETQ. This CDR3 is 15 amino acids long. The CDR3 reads CASSSGQGELGGYTF. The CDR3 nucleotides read TGCGCCAGCAGCTCCGGACAGGGGGAATTAGGCGGCTACACCTTC.

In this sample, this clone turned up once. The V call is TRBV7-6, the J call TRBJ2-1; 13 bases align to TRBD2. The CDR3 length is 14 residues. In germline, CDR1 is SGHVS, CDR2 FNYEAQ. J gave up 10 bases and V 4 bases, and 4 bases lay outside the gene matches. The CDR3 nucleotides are TGTGCCAGCAGCTCCCCGGGACTAGCGGGAGAGCAGTTCTTC. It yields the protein CASSSPGLAGEQFF.

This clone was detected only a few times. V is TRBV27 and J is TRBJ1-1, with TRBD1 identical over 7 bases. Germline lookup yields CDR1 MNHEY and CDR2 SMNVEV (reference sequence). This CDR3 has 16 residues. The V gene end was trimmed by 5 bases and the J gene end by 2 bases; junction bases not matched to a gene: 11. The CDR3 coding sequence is TGTGCCAGCAGTGTTAGGGACAGCACCCCTAACACTGAAGCTTTCTTT. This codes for CASSVRDSTPNTEAFF.

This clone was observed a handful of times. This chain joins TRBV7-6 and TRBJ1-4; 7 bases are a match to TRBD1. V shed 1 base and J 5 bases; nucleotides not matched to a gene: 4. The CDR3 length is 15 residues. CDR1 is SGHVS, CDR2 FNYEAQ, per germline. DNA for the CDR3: TGTGCCAGCAGCTTAGGACAGGGACCAAATGAAAAACTGTTTTTT. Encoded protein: CASSLGQGPNEKLFF.

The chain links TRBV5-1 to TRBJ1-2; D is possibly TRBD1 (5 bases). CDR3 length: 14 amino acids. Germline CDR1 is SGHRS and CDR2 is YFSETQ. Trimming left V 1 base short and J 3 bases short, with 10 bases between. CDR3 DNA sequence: TGCGCCAGCAGCTTGTTGCAGGGCGACTATGGCTACACCTTC. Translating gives CASSLLQGDYGYTF.

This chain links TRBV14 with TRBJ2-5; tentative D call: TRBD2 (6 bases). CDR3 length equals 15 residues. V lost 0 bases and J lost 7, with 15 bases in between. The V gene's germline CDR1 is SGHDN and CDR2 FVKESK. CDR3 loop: CASSQEPTRGSTQYF. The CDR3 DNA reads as TGTGCCAGCAGCCAAGAGCCGACTAGGGGATCGACCCAGTACTTC. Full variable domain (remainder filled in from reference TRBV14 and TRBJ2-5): EAGVTQFPSHSVIEKGQTVTLRCDPISGHDNLYWYRRVMGKEIKFLLHFVKESKQDESGMPNNRFLAERTGGTYSTLKVQPAELEDSGVYFCASSQEPTRGSTQYFGPGTRLLVL.

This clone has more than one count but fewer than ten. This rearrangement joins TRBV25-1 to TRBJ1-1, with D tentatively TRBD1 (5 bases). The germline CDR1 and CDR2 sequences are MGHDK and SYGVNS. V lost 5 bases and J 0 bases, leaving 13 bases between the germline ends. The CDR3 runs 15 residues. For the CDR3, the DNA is TGTGCCAGCAGTCAGTTTCCGACAGTGAACACTGAAGCTTTCTTT. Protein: CASSQFPTVNTEAFF.

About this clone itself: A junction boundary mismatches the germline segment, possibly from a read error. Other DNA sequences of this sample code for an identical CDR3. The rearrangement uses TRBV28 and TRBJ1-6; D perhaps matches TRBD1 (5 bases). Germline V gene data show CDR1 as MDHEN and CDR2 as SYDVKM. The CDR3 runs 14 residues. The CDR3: CASSAQGYNSPLHF. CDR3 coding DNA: TGTGCCAGCAGTGCCCAGGGCTATAATTCCCCCCTCCACTTT.

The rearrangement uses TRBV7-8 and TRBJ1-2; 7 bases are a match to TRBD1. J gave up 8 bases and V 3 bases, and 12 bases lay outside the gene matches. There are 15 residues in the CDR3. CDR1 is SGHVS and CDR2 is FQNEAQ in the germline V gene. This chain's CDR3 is CASSLRRDSGGGYTF. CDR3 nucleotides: TGTGCCAGCAGCTTGAGGCGGGACAGCGGAGGCGGCTACACCTTC.

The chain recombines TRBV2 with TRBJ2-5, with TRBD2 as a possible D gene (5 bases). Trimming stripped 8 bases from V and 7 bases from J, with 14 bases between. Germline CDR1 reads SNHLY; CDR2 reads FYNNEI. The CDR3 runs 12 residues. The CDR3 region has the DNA TGTGCCAGCGGCTCAGGACTCGGGACCCAGTACTTC. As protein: CASGSGLGTQYF.

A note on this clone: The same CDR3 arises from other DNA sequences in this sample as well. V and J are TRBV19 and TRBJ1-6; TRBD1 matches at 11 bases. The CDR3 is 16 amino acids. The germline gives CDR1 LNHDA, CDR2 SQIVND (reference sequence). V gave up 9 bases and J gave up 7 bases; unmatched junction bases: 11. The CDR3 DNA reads TGTGCCAGCTCCCGGGCGGACAGGGGGCCAAATTCACCCCTCCACTTT. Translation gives CASSRADRGPNSPLHF. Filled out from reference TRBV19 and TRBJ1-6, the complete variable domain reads DGGITQSPKYLFRKEGQNVTLSCEQNLNHDAMYWYRQDPGQGLRLIYYSQIVNDFQKGDIAEGYSVSREKKESFPLTVTSAQKNPTAFYLCASSRADRGPNSPLHFGNGTRLTVT.

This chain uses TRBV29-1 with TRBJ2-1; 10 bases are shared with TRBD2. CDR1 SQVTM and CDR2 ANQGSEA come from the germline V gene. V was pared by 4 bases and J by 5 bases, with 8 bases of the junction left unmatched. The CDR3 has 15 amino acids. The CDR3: CSVALAGEINNEQFF. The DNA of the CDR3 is TGCAGCGTTGCCCTAGCGGGAGAGATTAACAATGAGCAGTTCTTC.

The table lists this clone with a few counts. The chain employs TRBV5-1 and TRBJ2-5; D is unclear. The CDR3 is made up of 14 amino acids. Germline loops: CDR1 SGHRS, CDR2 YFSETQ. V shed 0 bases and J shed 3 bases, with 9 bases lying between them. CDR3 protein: CASSLGDTEETQYF. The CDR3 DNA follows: TGCGCCAGCAGCTTGGGCGACACCGAAGAGACCCAGTACTTC.